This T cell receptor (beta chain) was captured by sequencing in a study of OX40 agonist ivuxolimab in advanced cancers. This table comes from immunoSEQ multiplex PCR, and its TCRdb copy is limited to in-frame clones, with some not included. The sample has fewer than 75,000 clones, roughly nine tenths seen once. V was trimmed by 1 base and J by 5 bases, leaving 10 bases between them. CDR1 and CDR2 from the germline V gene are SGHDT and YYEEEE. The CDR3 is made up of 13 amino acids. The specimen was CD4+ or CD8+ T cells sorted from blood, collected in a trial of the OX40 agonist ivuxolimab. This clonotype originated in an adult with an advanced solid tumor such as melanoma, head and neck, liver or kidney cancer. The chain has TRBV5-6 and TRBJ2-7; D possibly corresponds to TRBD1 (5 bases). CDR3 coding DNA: TGTGCCAGCAGCTTGCAGGGTGTCAACGAGCAGTACTTC. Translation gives CASSLQGVNEQYF.